The 8 T cell receptor beta chains below all came from one sample that was sequenced in a study of T cells after yellow fever vaccination. From the 5' RACE reads, TCRdb called clonotypes with MiXCR, one entry per CDR3 protein. The repertoire has 250,000 or so distinct CDR3 sequences, roughly 3.7% of them found once; the top ten carry about 19%. Source: PBMCs, taken 15 days after the yellow fever booster vaccination. The origin of the receptors is a man aged 18 to 30 who received the YFV17D yellow fever vaccine.

This clonotype was recorded at least ten times. This sequence joins TRBV5-1 and TRBJ2-7; D remains ambiguous. Looked up from germline, CDR1 is SGHRS and CDR2 is YFSETQ. The CDR3 consists of 15 residues. Trimming pared 3 bases from V and 7 bases from J, leaving 20 bases between. The CDR3 reads CASSSDSDPMGEQYF. The CDR3 region has the DNA TGCGCCAGCAGCTCCGATTCGGACCCTATGGGGGAGCAGTACTTC. Full variable domain (remainder filled in from reference TRBV5-1 and TRBJ2-7): KAGVTQTPRYLIKTRGQQVTLSCSPISGHRSVSWYQQTPGQGLQFLFEYFSETQRNKGNFPGRFSGRQFSNSRSEMNVSTLELGDSALYLCASSSDSDPMGEQYFGPGTRLTVT.

This clonotype was recorded at least ten times. CDR3 residues: CASSLGVGELFF. CDR3 nucleotides: TGTGCCAGCAGCTTAGGGGTCGGGGAGCTGTTTTTT. The gene calls are TRBV7-6 and TRBJ2-2; no clear D gene. The CDR3 extends over 12 amino acids. V lost 1 base and J lost 7, with 4 bases in between. Germline values: CDR1 SGHVS, CDR2 FNYEAQ.

This clonotype was counted between two and nine times. The V and J genes are TRBV2 and TRBJ2-5; D gene uncertain. Trimming took off 8 bases at V and 4 bases at J, with 8 bases between the two ends. The CDR3 spans 11 residues. CDR1 SNHLY and CDR2 FYNNEI come from the germline V gene. CDR3 in DNA: TGTGCCAGCGATAGAGGAGAGACCCAGTACTTC. Amino acid sequence: CASDRGETQYF.

This clonotype was observed a few times. This chain joins TRBV19 and TRBJ2-2; maybe TRBD1 (6 bases). Per germline, CDR1 LNHDA and CDR2 SQIVND (reference sequence). CDR3 length: 16 residues. Trimming took off 6 bases at V and 0 bases at J, with 14 bases between the two ends. In DNA form, the CDR3 reads TGTGCCAGTAGACGACAGGTGTTCGCGAACACCGGGGAGCTGTTTTTT. It is translated as CASRRQVFANTGELFF.

This clonotype appeared many times. This rearrangement joins TRBV18 to TRBJ2-7; D is perhaps TRBD2 (7 bases). This CDR3 is built from 15 residues. CDR1 and CDR2 (germline): KGHSH, LQKENI. The V end lost 6 bases, the J end lost 4 bases, and 19 bases lay between the germline ends. The CDR3 region has the DNA TGTGCCAGCTCCCTAGGGGGGGCGTCTAATTACGAGCAGTACTTC. Translated: CASSLGGASNYEQYF.

Many counts were recorded for this clonotype. The chain carries TRBV7-2 and TRBJ2-7; the D gene is possibly TRBD1 (5 bases). There are 14 residues in the CDR3. Germline CDR1 reads SGHTA; CDR2 reads FQGNSA. V shed 5 bases and J shed 7 bases, with 18 bases lying between them. The CDR3 here is CASSPDSKRGEQYV. The CDR3 bases are TGTGCCAGCAGCCCCGACAGCAAACGTGGAGAGCAGTACGTC.

The table lists this clonotype with many counts. This rearrangement joins TRBV19 to TRBJ1-1, with D possibly being TRBD1 (5 bases). The ends were cut back, 7 bases at V and 11 bases at J, with 14 bases in the middle. Looked up from germline, CDR1 is LNHDA and CDR2 is SQIVND (reference sequence). This CDR3 is 11 amino acids long. In nucleotides, the CDR3 is TGTGCCAGTACTACAGGTACGACCGCTTTCTTT. It is translated as CASTTGTTAFF.

Many counts were recorded for this clonotype. The V gene is TRBV7-3, the J gene TRBJ2-1; TRBD2 agrees at 8 bases. There are 15 residues in the CDR3. Germline V gives CDR1 SGHTA, CDR2 FQGTGA. The V and J ends lost 2 bases and 7 bases, in that order; junction bases with no gene match: 7. The CDR3 here is CASSLYGGAGNEQFF. CDR3 nucleotide sequence: TGTGCCAGCAGCTTATACGGGGGGGCAGGGAATGAGCAGTTCTTC. Full variable domain (rest looked up from reference TRBV7-3 and TRBJ2-1): GAGVSQTPSNKVTEKGKYVELRCDPISGHTALYWYRQSLGQGPEFLIYFQGTGAADDSGLPNDRFFAVRPEGSVSTLKIQRTERGDSAVYLCASSLYGGAGNEQFFGPGTRLTVL.